This T cell receptor (beta chain) was captured in a study of Tregs in tolerant kidney transplant recipients (dated by TCRdb to between 2019 and 2020). Looking at the study overall: TCRbeta sequencing was used in the study to identify donor-specific regulatory T cells before combined kidney and bone marrow transplantation, and the identified cells were then tracked after transplant. Several methods of expanding Tregs specific for an allogeneic donor were compared by TCRbeta repertoire sequencing in 3 healthy controls. The investigation overall reported the following: Because the study included only a small number of patients, the results must be confirmed in larger populations and under other immunosuppression protocols. Expanding Tregs with activated donor B cells appeared to identify the most biologically relevant and donor-specific TCRbeta repertoire. Biological reproducibility was not directly assessed, although technical replication error appeared to be minimal.

For TCRbeta CDR3 sequencing, genomic DNA was extracted from sorted cells using the QIAGEN DNeasy Blood and Tissue Kit. Through immunoSEQ, high-throughput TCRbeta CDR3 sequencing was done commercially, including PCR amplification with internal controls and bias correction. Per the source publication's procedure: A unique productive TCRbeta sequence was defined by the CDR3 nucleotide sequence when primers matched, and otherwise by the CDR3 amino acid sequence together with the Vbeta and Jbeta genes. To correct for sorting error, sequences found in more than one sorted population at a frequency ratio of 2:1 or less were discarded, and the remaining shared sequences were assigned to the population with the higher frequency. A sequence counted as donor-reactive if, in CFSE-low cells, the sequence had a frequency of at least 0.01% and was expanded at least 5-fold compared with unstimulated cells. Repertoire divergence was quantified by Jensen-Shannon divergence calculated from the top 100 TCRbeta sequences ranked by frequency. When a sample had multiple sequencing runs, each run was corrected for sorting error separately and the runs were then pooled. TCRdb carries this immuneACCESS record with in-frame sequences only. Its versions omit some clonotypes, under half of them owing to an unresolved V gene in the studies checked, with the rest unexplained. That table supplies the V and J calls and clone size; D and trimming were determined from the DNA. The table for this sample lists over 50,000 clones; about 83% of them were counted only once. Around 5.5% of the sample rests with the top ten.

Thawed PBMCs were FACS-sorted into unstimulated Tregs (CD4+CD25+CD127-), CD4+ non-Tregs (CD4+CD25-), CD4 cells and CD8 cells. Healthy control blood was obtained either as purchased buffy coats or from healthy volunteers. Healthy control blood was processed by Ficoll density gradient to PBMCs and cryopreserved; patient PBMCs were collected before and after transplant. CDR1 is given as LNHDA and CDR2 as SQIVND, both from the germline V gene (reference sequence). The CDR3 runs 16 residues from the cysteine to the phenylalanine. The entry retains the CDR3 DNA only, 48 bases that are in frame from base 1. Between the V and J ends, shortened by 7 bases and 4 bases respectively, the junction contains 20 bases. Comment on this clone: Its antigen remains undetermined. Base qualities are not recorded, but no much larger clone differs from it by a single base.

The clonotype was recovered from a human donor in good health. Sequenced: CD4+ T cells from blood. Recombination linked TRBV19 to TRBJ1-5; 5 matching bases give a weak D call of TRBD1. The sequence in DNA is TGTGCCAGTACCCCGGCGTATAGGACAAAGAATCAGCCCCAGCATTTT. The encoded protein is CASTPAYRTKNQPQHF.